The sample holds one count of the clone carrying this T cell receptor (beta chain). Sequencing was performed with immunoSEQ multiplex PCR; in TCRdb, only in-frame clones are kept and a portion is missing. The repertoire has 130,000 to 150,000 clones, about 87% of them found once; the top ten carry 3.5% to 5.5%. This specimen comes from a study of blood T cell repertoires in COVID-19. Study context: Sample material is recorded as cDNA or gDNA derived from T cells, B-cell-depleted T cells, or PBMCs.

This CDR3 region has 14 residues. Germline-derived CDR1 and CDR2 are SGHDN and FVKESK. Trimming removed 5 bases from V and 4 bases from J; junction bases left unmatched: 5. The rearrangement uses TRBV14 and TRBJ1-1; 9 bases map to TRBD1. The TCR was taken from a woman aged 40 to 50 with acute or convalescent COVID-19. The sequencing sample was made of peripheral blood. The CDR3 region is CASSAQGAGTEAFF. The CDR3 DNA follows: TGTGCCAGCAGCGCACAGGGGGCTGGCACTGAAGCTTTCTTT.